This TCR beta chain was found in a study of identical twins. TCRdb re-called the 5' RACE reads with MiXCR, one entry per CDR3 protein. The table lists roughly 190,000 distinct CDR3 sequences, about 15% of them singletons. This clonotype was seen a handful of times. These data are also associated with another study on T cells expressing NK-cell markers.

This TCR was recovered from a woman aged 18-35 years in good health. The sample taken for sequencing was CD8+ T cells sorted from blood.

CDR3: CSLRGGGPEAFF. The CDR3 coding sequence is TGCAGCCTCAGGGGAGGAGGTCCTGAAGCTTTCTTT. This chain connects TRBV29-1 to TRBJ1-1, with D maybe TRBD1 (6 bases). CDR1 is SQVTM, CDR2 ANQGSEA, per germline. V dropped 8 bases and J dropped 6 bases, with 16 bases sitting between them. The length of the CDR3 is 12 residues.